This TCR beta chain comes out of a study of beta chain features in type 1 diabetes. Expressed TCRB transcripts were sequenced, since all the RNA that had been isolated was reverse transcribed. Repertoires were generated with immunoSEQ multiplex PCR, while TCRdb's copy carries only in-frame clones and drops some. The sample shows roughly 240,000 clones, 13% to 15% of them seen only once. This CDR3 is 14 amino acids long. Trimming removed 7 bases from V and 2 bases from J; junction bases left unmatched: 8. The germline V gene encodes CDR1 SGHRS and CDR2 YFSETQ. Researchers reported sorting CD4+ naive, central memory, regulatory and stem cell-like memory cells via CD45RO/CCR7/CD25/CD127/CD95/CD27.

The clonotype comes from a woman in her forties in good health. The material sequenced was naive CD4+ T cells from blood. The chain is built from TRBV5-1 and TRBJ1-1, with 7 positions matching TRBD1. The CDR3 sequence: CASSITGANTEAFF. DNA of the CDR3: TGCGCCAGCTCGATTACAGGGGCAAACACTGAAGCTTTCTTT.